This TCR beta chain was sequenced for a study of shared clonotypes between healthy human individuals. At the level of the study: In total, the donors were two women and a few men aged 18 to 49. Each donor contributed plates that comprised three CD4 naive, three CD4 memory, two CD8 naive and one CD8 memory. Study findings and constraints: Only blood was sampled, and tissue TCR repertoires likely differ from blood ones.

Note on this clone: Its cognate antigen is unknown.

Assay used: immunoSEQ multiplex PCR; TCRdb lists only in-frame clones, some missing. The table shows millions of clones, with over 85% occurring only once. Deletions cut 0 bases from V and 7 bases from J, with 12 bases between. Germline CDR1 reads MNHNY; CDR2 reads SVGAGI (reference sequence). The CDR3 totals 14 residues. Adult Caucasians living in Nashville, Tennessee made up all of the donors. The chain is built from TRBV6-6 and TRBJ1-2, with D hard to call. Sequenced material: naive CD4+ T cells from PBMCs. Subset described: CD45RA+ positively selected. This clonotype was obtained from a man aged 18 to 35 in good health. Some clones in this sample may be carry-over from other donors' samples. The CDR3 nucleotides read TGTGCCAGCAGTTACTCTCAGGCTTTAGGTGGCTACACCTTC. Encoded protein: CASSYSQALGGYTF.